A selection of T cell receptor beta chains follows, all from one sample in a study of T cell repertoires in cytomegalovirus infection. MiXCR, applied by TCRdb to the reads, yields one record per CDR3 protein. Of 400,000 to 550,000 distinct CDR3 sequences in the sample, approximately 11% are singletons; the top ten hold 9.5% to 13%. The sample taken for sequencing was PBMCs. Receptors originate from a human donor in good health (CMV status not recorded). Some clones in this sample may be carry-over from other donors' samples. Each CDR3 is given with its conserved first and last residue. The D gene is left open where the match is weak. A clone size is listed for some rows: how often the clone was seen (once, few, many), or a class if it is expanded.

TRBV20-1	TRBJ1-6	once	-	TGCGGTTCCCGGAAAGAGCCCTATACCTATAATTCACCCCTCCACTTT	CGSRKEPYTYNSPLHF
TRBV28	TRBJ2-5	many	-	TGTGCCAGCAGTTTATTAGGAGGGGTAGAGACCCAGTACTTC	CASSLLGGVETQYF
TRBV3-1	TRBJ1-5	-	TRBD1	TGTGCCAGCAGCCAAGATCCAATCAAGAGGGGGCATCGACAGCCCCAGCATTTT	CASSQDPIKRGHRQPQHF
TRBV7-8	TRBJ1-1	many	-	TGTGCCAGCAGCTTAGCGTCGGGGTTCCCTGAAGCTTTCTTT	CASSLASGFPEAFF
TRBV5-1	TRBJ2-1	many	TRBD2	TGCGCCAGCAGCTTGACACTAGCGGGAGGGCCGGCCTCCTACAATGAGCAGTTCTTC	CASSLTLAGGPASYNEQFF
TRBV18	TRBJ1-5	-	-	TGTGCCAGCTCTCAGGCCCCGTACAATCAGCCCCAGCATTTT	CASSQAPYNQPQHF
TRBV12-3/TRBV12-4	TRBJ1-5	many	-	TGTGCCAGCAGTTTAGAGGCAGCTCTGGGTCAGCCCCAGCATTTT	CASSLEAALGQPQHF
TRBV15	TRBJ1-6	many	-	TGTGCCACCAGCAGAGGGGCCGGGAATCGGAATTCACCCCTCCACTTT	CATSRGAGNRNSPLHF
TRBV10-3	TRBJ1-5	-	-	TGTGCCATCAGTGGGCCTCTCGACAGGCTAGAGCATCAGCCCCAGCATTTT	CAISGPLDRLEHQPQHF
TRBV5-6	TRBJ2-7	many	TRBD1	TGTGCCAGCAGCCCTGGGTTGGGACAGGGATTCTCCTACGAGCAGTACTTC	CASSPGLGQGFSYEQYF
TRBV29-1	TRBJ2-7	many	-	TGCAGCGTTCCTCGGAAGGGGAGCTCCTACGAGCAGTACTTC	CSVPRKGSSYEQYF
TRBV12-5	TRBJ2-7	many	-	TGTGCTAGTGGTTTAGGACATACCTACGAGCAGTACTTC	CASGLGHTYEQYF
TRBV19	TRBJ2-1	-	-	TGTGCCAGTAGCCCAGGGGCATTTTACAATGAGCAGTTCTTC	CASSPGAFYNEQFF
TRBV5-5	TRBJ1-5	many	-	TGTGCCAGCAGCTGGGCGGGCAATCAGCCCCAGCATTTT	CASSWAGNQPQHF
TRBV29-1	TRBJ2-5	many	-	TGCAGCTCAAGACCCGGGCCTCGGGAGACCCAGTACTTC	CSSRPGPRETQYF
TRBV10-3	TRBJ2-5	many	-	TGTGCCATCAGTGAGTCCGTAGCCTCGGAGACCCAGTACTTC	CAISESVASETQYF
TRBV19	TRBJ2-1	few	TRBD2	TGTGCCAGTAGTATAGATGTAGCGGGAGGACAAAATGAGCAGTTCTTC	CASSIDVAGGQNEQFF
TRBV20-1	TRBJ1-4	many	-	TGCAGTGCTAGTCCCTTGGTTGCAACTAATGAAAAACTGTTTTTT	CSASPLVATNEKLFF
TRBV6-1	TRBJ1-2	many	-	TGTGCCAGCAGTTATGGGGGGCACTATGGCTACACCTTC	CASSYGGHYGYTF
TRBV20-1	TRBJ2-3	-	TRBD1	TGCAGTGTCGAGGGGGCCCATGGAGATACGCAGTATTTT	CSVEGAHGDTQYF
TRBV5-1	TRBJ1-1	many	-	TGCGCCAGCAGGGGGTCTCTTGAAGCTTTCTTT	CASRGSLEAFF
TRBV20-1	TRBJ1-2	-	TRBD1	TGCAGTGCTGAGATCTTACAGGGGGCGGGAGGCTACACCTTC	CSAEILQGAGGYTF
TRBV6-5	TRBJ1-4	many	TRBD1	TGTGCCAGCAGTTACCGTCAGGGGGCCAGTGAAAAACTGTTTTTT	CASSYRQGASEKLFF
TRBV6-1	TRBJ1-2	many	TRBD1	TGTGCCAGCACCCCGACAGGGTATGGTGGCTACACCTTC	CASTPTGYGGYTF
TRBV20-1	TRBJ2-5	-	-	TGCAGTGCTAGAGGAATAGGAGAGACCCAGTACTTC	CSARGIGETQYF
TRBV2	TRBJ1-2	-	-	TGTGCCAGCAGCCAAGGGAGTTGGGGCTATGGCTACACCTTC	CASSQGSWGYGYTF
TRBV3-1	TRBJ1-1	few	-	TGTGCCAGCAGCCAAGCCGTAGGGGGGAACACTGAAGCTTTCTTT	CASSQAVGGNTEAFF
TRBV12-3/TRBV12-4	TRBJ1-1	-	-	TGTGCCAGCAGTTCAGGGCAACTGATGAACACTGAAGCTTTCTTT	CASSSGQLMNTEAFF
TRBV5-1	TRBJ2-1	-	TRBD2	TGCGCCAGCAGCTTGCGCGGGAGGGGCGAAATAAGCTCCTACAATGAGCAGTTCTTC	CASSLRGRGEISSYNEQFF
TRBV5-4	TRBJ2-1	many	TRBD2	TGTGCCAGCAGCTCTGGGACTAGCGGACTTGAGCAGTTCTTC	CASSSGTSGLEQFF
TRBV3-1	TRBJ2-1	-	TRBD1	TGTGCCAGCAGCCAAGCTTTAGGACAGGGGAGGAATGAGCAGTTCTTC	CASSQALGQGRNEQFF
TRBV3-1	TRBJ1-6	few	TRBD1	TGTGCCAGCAGCCAAGTCGGGACAGGGGACTCACCCCTCCACTTT	CASSQVGTGDSPLHF
TRBV4-1	TRBJ2-1	many	TRBD2	TGCGCCAGCAGCCCGTTAGTAGGGCGGACTAGCGGATACAATGAGCAGTTCTTC	CASSPLVGRTSGYNEQFF
TRBV20-1	TRBJ1-3	-	-	TGCAGTGCTAGAAGGGAAAGTGGAACTGGAAACACCATATATTTT	CSARRESGTGNTIYF
TRBV6-1	TRBJ2-3	few	TRBD1	TGTGCCAGCAGTCACCGGGACAGACAGTATTTT	CASSHRDRQYF
TRBV28	TRBJ2-7	many	-	TGTGCCAGCAGTTCCCAGCGGGCCTCCTACGAGCAGTACTTC	CASSSQRASYEQYF
TRBV7-9	TRBJ2-7	-	-	TGTGCCAGCAGCCTTACGGGTCCGGAACAGGGCCACGAGCAGTACTTC	CASSLTGPEQGHEQYF
TRBV10-3	TRBJ2-5	many	-	TGTGCCATCAGTAGGCCCCCCGGAGAGACCCAGTACTTC	CAISRPPGETQYF
TRBV5-4	TRBJ2-2	-	-	TGTGCCAGCAGCCTGGGGTCGGGCACCGGGGAGCTGTTTTTT	CASSLGSGTGELFF
TRBV30	TRBJ1-1	few	-	TGTGCCTGGAGGGGGGCAGGTCAGTGGGGCACTGAAGCTTTCTTT	CAWRGAGQWGTEAFF
TRBV7-6	TRBJ1-6	many	-	TGTGCCAGCAGCTACCGGGAGACAGATGATAATTCACCCCTCCACTTT	CASSYRETDDNSPLHF
TRBV10-2	TRBJ2-1	many	TRBD2	TGCGCCACCAAGAGGCGGGAGCATGAGCAGTTCTTC	CATKRREHEQFF
TRBV10-3	TRBJ1-1	many	TRBD1	TGTGCCATCAGTGGGGACAGGCCCTTACCGAACACTGAAGCTTTCTTT	CAISGDRPLPNTEAFF
TRBV15	TRBJ1-4	few	-	TGTGCCACCAGCAGAGATGGCGAAGGGTATGAAAAACTGTTTTTT	CATSRDGEGYEKLFF
TRBV28	TRBJ2-7	many	TRBD2	TGTGCCAGCAGTTTTGTGTGGGGAGCTAGCGGCTACGAGCAGTACTTC	CASSFVWGASGYEQYF
TRBV6-6	TRBJ2-4	many	TRBD2	TGTGCCAGTGCTGAAGGGACTAGCGGGACCAAAGCCAAAAACATTCAGTACTTC	CASAEGTSGTKAKNIQYF
TRBV7-2	TRBJ1-1	many	-	TGTGCCAGCAGCTCCTCGGGCACTGAAGCTTTCTTT	CASSSSGTEAFF
TRBV7-7	TRBJ2-2	many	-	TGTGCTAGCAGCCGACAGGAGGACACCGGGGAGCTGTTTTTT	CASSRQEDTGELFF